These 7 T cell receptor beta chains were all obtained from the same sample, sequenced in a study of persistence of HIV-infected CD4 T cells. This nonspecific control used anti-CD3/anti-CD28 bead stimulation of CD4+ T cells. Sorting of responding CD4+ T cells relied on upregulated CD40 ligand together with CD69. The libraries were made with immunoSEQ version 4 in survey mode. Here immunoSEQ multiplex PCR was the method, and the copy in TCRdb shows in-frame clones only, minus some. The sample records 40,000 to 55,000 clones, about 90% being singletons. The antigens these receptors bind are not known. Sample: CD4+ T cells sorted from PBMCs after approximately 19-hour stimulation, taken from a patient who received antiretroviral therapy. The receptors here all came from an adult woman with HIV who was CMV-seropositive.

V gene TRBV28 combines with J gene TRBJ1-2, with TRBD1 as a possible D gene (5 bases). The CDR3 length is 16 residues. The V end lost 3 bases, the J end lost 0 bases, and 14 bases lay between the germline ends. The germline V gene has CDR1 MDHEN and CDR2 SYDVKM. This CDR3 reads CASSLEAGRANYGYTF. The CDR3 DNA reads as TGTGCCAGCAGTTTGGAGGCAGGGAGGGCTAACTATGGCTACACCTTC.

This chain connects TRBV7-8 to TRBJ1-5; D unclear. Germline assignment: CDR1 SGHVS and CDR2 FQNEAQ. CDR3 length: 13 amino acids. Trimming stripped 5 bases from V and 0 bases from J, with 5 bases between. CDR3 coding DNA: TGTGCCAGCAGCCCGTATAGCAATCAGCCCCAGCATTTT. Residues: CASSPYSNQPQHF.

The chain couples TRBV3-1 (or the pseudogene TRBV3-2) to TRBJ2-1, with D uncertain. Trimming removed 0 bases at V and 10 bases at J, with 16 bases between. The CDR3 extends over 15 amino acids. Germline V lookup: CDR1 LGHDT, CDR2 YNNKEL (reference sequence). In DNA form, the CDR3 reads TGTGCCAGCAGCCAAGATGCTGGGCTCTACGACGAGCAGTTCTTC. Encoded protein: CASSQDAGLYDEQFF.

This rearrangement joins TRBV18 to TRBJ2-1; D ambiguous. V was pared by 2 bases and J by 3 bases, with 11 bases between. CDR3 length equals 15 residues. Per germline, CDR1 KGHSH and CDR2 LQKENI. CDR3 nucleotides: TGTGCCAGCTCACCAAGCCACGTTATCTACAATGAGCAGTTCTTC. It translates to CASSPSHVIYNEQFF.

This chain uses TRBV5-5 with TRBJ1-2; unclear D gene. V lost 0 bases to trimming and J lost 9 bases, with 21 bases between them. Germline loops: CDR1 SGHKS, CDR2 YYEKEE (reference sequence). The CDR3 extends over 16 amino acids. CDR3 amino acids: CASSLEGKVVRTSYTF. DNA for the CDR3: TGTGCCAGCAGCTTGGAAGGCAAGGTAGTCAGGACGAGCTACACCTTC.

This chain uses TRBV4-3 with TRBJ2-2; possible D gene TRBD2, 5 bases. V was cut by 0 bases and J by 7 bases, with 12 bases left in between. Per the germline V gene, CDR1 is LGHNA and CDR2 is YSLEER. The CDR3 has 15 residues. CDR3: CASSQDLHGNGELFF. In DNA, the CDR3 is TGCGCCAGCAGCCAAGATTTACACGGGAACGGGGAGCTGTTTTTT.

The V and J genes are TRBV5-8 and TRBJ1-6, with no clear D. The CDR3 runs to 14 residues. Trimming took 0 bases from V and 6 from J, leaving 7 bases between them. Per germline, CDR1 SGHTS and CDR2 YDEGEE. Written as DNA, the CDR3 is TGTGCCAGCAGCTTGGATAGCAGTAATTCACCCCTCCACTTT. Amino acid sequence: CASSLDSSNSPLHF.